These 29 T cell receptor beta chains were all obtained from the same sample, sequenced in a study of vaccination and CD4 T cells after COVID-19 (dated by TCRdb to between 2022 and 2023). Libraries were built with PCR. Sequenced on an Illumina iSeq 100. DNA from cultured CD4+ T cells underwent TCR sequencing with the Oncomine TCR Beta short-read assay at the Johns Hopkins FTIC core. TCRdb reprocessed the public reads (quality trimming at Q25 with fastp, clone calling with MiXCR) and kept in-frame beta chains. All rows with the same CDR3 protein become a single entry with the most common DNA and genes. Here the sample has some 13,000 distinct CDR3 sequences; 30% to 35% occur a single time. In total, the top ten clones hold about 12% of the sample. The treatment or condition label for this specimen denotes: approximately 10-day PBMC culture with coronavirus spike peptide pools or control peptides (ViraFEST assay).

Their specific antigens are unknown. Material: CD4+ T cells from blood, cultured in vitro. Receptors originate from a human donor who had recovered from COVID-19.

This clonotype came up a few times. V gene TRBV2 combines with J gene TRBJ2-5; weak D call: TRBD1 (5 bases). The CDR3 runs to 12 residues. The germline V gene has CDR1 SNHLY and CDR2 FYNNEI. V was shortened by 8 bases and J by 0 bases, with 7 bases between the two germline ends. The chain's CDR3 is CASDSYQETQYF. The CDR3 region has the DNA TGTGCCAGCGACAGCTACCAAGAGACCCAGTACTTC.

This clonotype was seen a few times. J is TRBJ1-1 and V is TRBV7-2; D is unresolved. CDR1 and CDR2 from the germline V gene are SGHTA and FQGNSA. The CDR3 extends over 13 amino acids. The V and J ends lost 6 bases and 1 base respectively, with 9 bases between them. CDR3: CASRRQPNTEAFF. The DNA for the CDR3 is TGTGCCAGCAGACGACAACCGAACACTGAAGCTTTCTTT.

The chain is built from TRBV7-2 and TRBJ2-5, with 7 bases that match TRBD1. Germline assignment: CDR1 SGHTA and CDR2 FQGNSA. V lost 1 base to trimming and J lost 5 bases; unmatched junction nucleotides: 10. CDR3 length: 16 amino acids. CDR3: CASSLEEAGGFETQYF. The CDR3 DNA sequence: TGTGCCAGCAGCTTAGAGGAGGCAGGGGGATTTGAGACCCAGTACTTC.

In its sample, this clonotype was seen a few times. The gene calls are TRBV20-1 and TRBJ2-5; no clear D gene. Trimming cost V 2 bases and J 2 bases, with 15 bases left between them. The germline gives CDR1 DFQATT, CDR2 SNEGSKA (reference sequence). This CDR3 spans 15 amino acids. CDR3 in amino acids: CSARQLGQNQETQYF. The CDR3 DNA is TGCAGTGCTAGACAGCTTGGGCAGAATCAAGAGACCCAGTACTTC.

This clonotype is classed as medium-sized. The chain carries TRBV20-1 and TRBJ1-2, with TRBD1 matching 7 bases. J gave up 2 bases and V 1 base, and 4 bases lay outside the gene matches. The CDR3 extends over 14 amino acids. The germline V gene encodes CDR1 DFQATT and CDR2 SNEGSKA (reference sequence). As DNA, the CDR3 is TGCAGTGCTAGAGTTGAGGGGGCAAACTATGGCTACACCTTC. Residues: CSARVEGANYGYTF.

The chain joins TRBV12-3 or TRBV12-4 to TRBJ1-6; D is unresolved. CDR3 length equals 13 residues. V lost 4 bases, J lost 8 bases, and 9 bases lay in between. CDR3 DNA: TGTGCCAGCAGTTCAGGCTGGGATTCACCCCTCCACTTT. It encodes CASSSGWDSPLHF.

This clonotype was detected a few times. The rearrangement links TRBV27 to TRBJ1-2; 7 bases match TRBD1. Trimming removed 6 bases from V and 5 bases from J; junction bases left unmatched: 9. CDR1 and CDR2 (germline): MNHEY, SMNVEV (reference sequence). The CDR3 is made up of 14 amino acids. The CDR3 protein is CASRLRTGEYGYTF. The CDR3 DNA reads TGTGCCAGCAGACTCAGGACAGGAGAATATGGCTACACCTTC.

This clonotype came up a few times. CDR3 DNA: TGTGCCAGCAGCTTTAGCTCTCTGGGCCTTTACAATCAGCCCCAGCATTTT. This gives the protein CASSFSSLGLYNQPQHF. The gene calls are TRBV7-9 and TRBJ1-5; unclear D gene. V shed 3 bases and J shed 3 bases, with 18 bases lying between them. The CDR3 is 17 residues long. Germline-derived CDR1 and CDR2 are SEHNR and FQNEAQ (reference sequence). The full variable domain, with the rest looked up from reference TRBV7-9 and TRBJ1-5, is DTGVSQNPRHKITKRGQNVTFRCDPISEHNRLYWYRQTLGQGPEFLTYFQNEAQLEKSRLLSDRFSAERPKGSFSTLEIQRTEQGDSAMYLCASSFSSLGLYNQPQHFGDGTRLSIL.

This clonotype was counted between two and nine times. V and J are TRBV2 and TRBJ2-5, with TRBD2 as a possible D gene (5 bases). Germline CDR1 and CDR2: SNHLY and FYNNEI. This CDR3 region has 13 residues. The germline V and J ends were trimmed by 4 bases and 5 bases, with 11 bases remaining between them. This CDR3 reads CASSVLAVETQYF. DNA of the CDR3: TGTGCCAGCAGTGTCCTAGCTGTTGAGACCCAGTACTTC. Filled out from reference TRBV2 and TRBJ2-5, the complete variable domain reads EPEVTQTPSHQVTQMGQEVILRCVPISNHLYFYWYRQILGQKVEFLVSFYNNEISEKSEIFDDQFSVERPDGSNFTLKIRSTKLEDSAMYFCASSVLAVETQYFGPGTRLLVL.

This clonotype was seen more than once but under ten times. This chain connects TRBV20-1 to TRBJ2-6; unclear D gene. The CDR3 length is 13 residues. Per germline, CDR1 DFQATT and CDR2 SNEGSKA (reference sequence). With 4 bases removed from V and 0 bases from J, the gap between germline ends came to 4 bases. The CDR3: CSAMSSGANVLTF. In DNA, the CDR3 is TGCAGTGCTATGAGCTCTGGGGCCAACGTCCTGACTTTC.

Comment on this clonotype: Relative to the germline gene, one junction end is altered; a read error may explain this. The chain recombines TRBV20-1 with TRBJ2-7; either TRBD1 or TRBD2 may supply D (5 bases each). CDR1 is DFQATT and CDR2 is SNEGSKA in the germline V gene (reference sequence). The CDR3 contains 10 residues. The CDR3 DNA reads as TGCAGTGCTAGACCCCGGGACCACCTCTTC. Its protein is CSARPRDHLF.

This rearrangement joins TRBV20-1 to TRBJ2-7; 14 bases align to TRBD2. Trimming took 0 bases from V and 2 from J; bases not matched to a gene: 9. Germline V gene lookup returns CDR1 DFQATT and CDR2 SNEGSKA (reference sequence). This CDR3 is 18 amino acids long. The CDR3 DNA sequence: TGCAGTGCTAGAGACTTAGGGACTAGCGGGAGTACGACCTACGAGCAGTACTTC. Its protein product is CSARDLGTSGSTTYEQYF.

This clonotype was counted between two and nine times. The chain employs TRBV30 and TRBJ2-5; unclear D gene. The V end was cut by 3 bases, the J end by 5 bases, with 7 bases between. The CDR3 contains 11 residues. Germline V lookup: CDR1 GTSNPN, CDR2 SVGIG (reference sequence). Here the CDR3 reads CAWSGSETQYF. The CDR3 DNA reads as TGTGCCTGGAGCGGGTCGGAGACCCAGTACTTC.

This clonotype has more than one count but fewer than ten. The chain employs TRBV7-2 and TRBJ2-3, with TRBD2 matching over 9 bases. This CDR3 has 16 amino acids. The V gene end was trimmed by 1 base and the J gene end by 3 bases; junction bases not matched to a gene: 5. Germline values: CDR1 SGHTA, CDR2 FQGNSA. CDR3: CASSLGSTSGTDTQYF. The DNA for the CDR3 is TGTGCCAGCAGCTTAGGTAGTACTAGCGGGACAGATACGCAGTATTTT.

J is TRBJ2-7 and V is TRBV7-2; D call uncertain. The CDR3 contains 12 residues. Germline assignment: CDR1 SGHTA and CDR2 FQGNSA. The V and J ends lost 4 bases and 5 bases respectively, with 9 bases between them. The CDR3 spells CASSSLWNEQYF. In DNA, the CDR3 is TGTGCCAGCAGCTCGCTTTGGAACGAGCAGTACTTC.

This chain joins TRBV6-1 and TRBJ2-7; D may match TRBD1 or TRBD2 (6 bases each). The CDR3 extends over 13 amino acids. The germline gives CDR1 MNHNS, CDR2 SASEGT. V was cut by 6 bases and J by 6 bases, with 15 bases left in between. The CDR3 DNA follows: TGTGCCAGCAGCCAGTGGGGGGCTCGCGAGCAGTACTTC. Its protein is CASSQWGAREQYF.

The rearrangement links TRBV6-1 to TRBJ1-6; no clear D gene. Deletions cut 6 bases from V and 3 bases from J, with 18 bases between. The CDR3 loop spans 17 amino acids. Germline-derived CDR1 and CDR2 are MNHNS and SASEGT. CDR3 loop: CASSRTTTRYYNSPLHF. CDR3 coding DNA: TGTGCCAGCAGCCGAACGACGACACGATACTATAATTCACCCCTCCACTTT.

This clonotype appeared a few times. The rearrangement uses TRBV2 and TRBJ2-1; the match to TRBD2 covers 11 bases. In germline, CDR1 is SNHLY, CDR2 FYNNEI. V lost 8 bases to trimming and J lost 10 bases; unmatched junction nucleotides: 4. This CDR3 is 12 amino acids long. In DNA, the CDR3 is TGTGCCAGCCTACTAGCGGGAGTGGAGCAGTTCTTC. Amino acid sequence: CASLLAGVEQFF.

The rearrangement links TRBV20-1 to TRBJ2-7; perhaps TRBD2 as D (6 bases). Trimming stripped 8 bases from V and 3 bases from J, with 17 bases between. The length of the CDR3 is 13 residues. Germline CDR1 DFQATT, CDR2 SNEGSKA (reference sequence). The CDR3 DNA is TGCAGTACGCTTGGGGACTCGAGCTACGAGCAGTACTTC. The encoded protein is CSTLGDSSYEQYF.

This clonotype occurred a few times. V usage is TRBV2 and J usage is TRBJ1-1, with a tentative D call TRBD1 (5 bases). This CDR3 has 12 residues. The germline V gene encodes CDR1 SNHLY and CDR2 FYNNEI. Trimming shortened V by 7 bases and J by 5 bases, and 11 bases separated the two germline ends. CDR3 amino acids: CASTGVGTEAFF. In nucleotides, the CDR3 is TGTGCCAGCACGGGGGTTGGTACTGAAGCTTTCTTT.

The chain recombines TRBV6-1 with TRBJ2-5, with TRBD2 identical over 14 bases. This CDR3 spans 15 amino acids. The V gene end was trimmed by 6 bases and the J gene end by 1 base; junction bases not matched to a gene: 1. CDR1 and CDR2 from the germline V gene are MNHNS and SASEGT. CDR3 amino acids: CASRTSGRAQETQYF. The CDR3 nucleotides are TGTGCCAGCAGGACTAGCGGGAGGGCCCAAGAGACCCAGTACTTC.

The V gene is TRBV24-1, the J gene TRBJ1-2, with D tentatively TRBD1 (5 bases). This CDR3 spans 13 amino acids. Germline CDR1 and CDR2: KGHDR and SFDVKD. V lost 3 bases and J 3 bases, leaving 7 bases between the germline ends. The DNA for the CDR3 is TGTGCCACCAGTGATCCGGGGGACTATGGCTACACCTTC. It encodes CATSDPGDYGYTF.

CDR3 sequence: CASSKGETQYF. CDR3 DNA sequence: TGTGCCAGTAGTAAGGGGGAGACCCAGTACTTC. The chain employs TRBV19 and TRBJ2-5; D perhaps matches TRBD1 (5 bases). The germline V gene encodes CDR1 LNHDA and CDR2 SQIVND (reference sequence). There are 11 residues in the CDR3. Trimming took 4 bases from V and 5 from J, leaving 5 bases between them.

Judged by abundance, this clonotype is medium-sized. The chain uses TRBV2 and TRBJ1-1, with D maybe TRBD1 (5 bases). Germline assignment: CDR1 SNHLY and CDR2 FYNNEI. The CDR3 runs to 14 residues. The V and J ends lost 2 bases and 8 bases respectively, with 15 bases between them. CDR3 coding DNA: TGTGCCAGCAGTGAATCCAACGCCTGGGGGGAAGCTTTCTTT. Its translation: CASSESNAWGEAFF.

J is TRBJ2-7 and V is TRBV12-3 or TRBV12-4; no clear D gene. This CDR3 is built from 13 residues. The V end was cut by 0 bases, the J end by 3 bases, with 6 bases between. The CDR3 DNA reads TGTGCCAGCAGTTTAGCACAGAACTACGAGCAGTACTTC. It yields the protein CASSLAQNYEQYF.

The V gene is TRBV7-8, the J gene TRBJ2-3; 10 bases map to TRBD2. The germline gives CDR1 SGHVS, CDR2 FQNEAQ. Germline trimming cut 4 bases from V and 7 bases from J; bases unmatched to any gene: 11. There are 16 residues in the CDR3. The CDR3 bases are TGTGCCAGCAGCTCGACTAAAGCGGGGGGGTGGAATACGCAGTATTTT. Amino acid sequence: CASSSTKAGGWNTQYF.

This clonotype is classed as medium-sized. This chain connects TRBV7-9 to TRBJ1-1, with TRBD1 matching over 7 bases. The germline gives CDR1 SEHNR, CDR2 FQNEAQ (reference sequence). CDR3 size: 15 residues. The junction had 8 bases not matched to a gene; V was cut back by 2 bases and J by 5 bases. CDR3 nucleotide sequence: TGTGCCAGCAGCTTACCGCCCAGGGGGGGGACTGAAGCTTTCTTT. It yields the protein CASSLPPRGGTEAFF.

V is TRBV7-2 and J is TRBJ2-7; TRBD1 agrees at 7 bases. The CDR3 contains 13 residues. V gave up 3 bases and J gave up 6 bases; unmatched junction bases: 5. Per germline, CDR1 SGHTA and CDR2 FQGNSA. In nucleotides, the CDR3 is TGTGCCAGCAGCTTCAACAGGGGCGGCGAGCAGTACTTC. This gives the protein CASSFNRGGEQYF.

This clonotype was found a few times. The chain uses TRBV10-3 and TRBJ2-7; 8 bases agree with TRBD2. The CDR3 contains 16 residues. Germline V gene lookup returns CDR1 ENHRY and CDR2 SYGVKD. The junction had 14 bases not matched to a gene; V was cut back by 8 bases and J by 2 bases. CDR3 loop: CAISMTGTSVTYEQYF. The CDR3 DNA reads as TGTGCCATCTCCATGACCGGGACTAGTGTCACCTACGAGCAGTACTTC.